This T cell receptor (beta chain) came from a study of neurological immune-mediated disorders. CDR1 GTSNPN and CDR2 SVGIG come from the germline V gene (reference sequence). The length of the CDR3 is 13 residues. V lost 2 bases and J lost 4, with 11 bases in between. PBMCs numbering 2 million and stored at -80 C yielded the unsorted libraries. The cDNA came from 5'RACE with 10-nucleotide random UMIs. In TCRdb, the 5' RACE reads were re-called with MiXCR into one record per CDR3 protein. The sample consists of about 79,000 distinct CDR3 sequences, 13% to 15% of them appearing once. Material: PBMCs. This clonotype was obtained from a woman aged 50 to 60 in good health. The chain carries TRBV30 and TRBJ1-1; unclear D gene. This CDR3 is CAWSIGVGTEAFF. Here the CDR3 DNA reads TGTGCCTGGAGTATTGGGGTGGGCACTGAAGCTTTCTTT.